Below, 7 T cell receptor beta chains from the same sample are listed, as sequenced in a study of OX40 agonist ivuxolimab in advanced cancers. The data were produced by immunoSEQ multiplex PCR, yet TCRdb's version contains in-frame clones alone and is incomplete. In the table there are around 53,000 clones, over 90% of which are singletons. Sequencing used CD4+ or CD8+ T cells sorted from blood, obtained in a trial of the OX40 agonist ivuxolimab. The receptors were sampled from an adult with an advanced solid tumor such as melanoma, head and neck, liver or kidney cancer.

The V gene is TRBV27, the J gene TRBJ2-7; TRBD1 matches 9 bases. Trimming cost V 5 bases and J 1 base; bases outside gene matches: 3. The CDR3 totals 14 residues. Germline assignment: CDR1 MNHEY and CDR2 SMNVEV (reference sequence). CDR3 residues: CASSAGTGSYEQYF. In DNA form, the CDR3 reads TGTGCCAGCAGTGCCGGGACAGGGTCCTACGAGCAGTACTTC.

The CDR3 sequence: CAISESRAGMSTDTQYF. The CDR3 DNA is TGTGCCATCAGTGAGTCTAGGGCAGGGATGTCCACAGATACGCAGTATTTT. The chain uses TRBV10-3 and TRBJ2-3; D may be TRBD1 (5 bases). The CDR3 loop spans 17 amino acids. V gave up 0 bases and J gave up 2 bases, with 15 bases separating them. Germline V gene data show CDR1 as ENHRY and CDR2 as SYGVKD.

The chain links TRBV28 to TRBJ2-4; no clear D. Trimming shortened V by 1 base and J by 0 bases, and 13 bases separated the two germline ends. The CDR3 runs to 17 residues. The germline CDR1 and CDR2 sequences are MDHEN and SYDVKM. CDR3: CASSLSGLLIAKNIQYF. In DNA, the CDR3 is TGTGCCAGCAGTTTATCTGGGCTGTTAATAGCCAAAAACATTCAGTACTTC.

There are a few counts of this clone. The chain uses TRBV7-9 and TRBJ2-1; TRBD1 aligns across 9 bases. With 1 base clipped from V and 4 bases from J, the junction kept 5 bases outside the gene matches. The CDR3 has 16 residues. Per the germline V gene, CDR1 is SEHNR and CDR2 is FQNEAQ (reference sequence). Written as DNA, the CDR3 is TGTGCCAGCAGCTTAGGGGTTGGGACAGGGTACAATGAGCAGTTCTTC. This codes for CASSLGVGTGYNEQFF.

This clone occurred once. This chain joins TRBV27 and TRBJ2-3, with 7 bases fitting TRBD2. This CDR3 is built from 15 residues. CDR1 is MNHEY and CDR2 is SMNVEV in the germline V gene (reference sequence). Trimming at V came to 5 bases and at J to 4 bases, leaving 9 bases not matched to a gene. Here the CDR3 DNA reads TGTGCCAGCAGTCACGGGACTATCAGGGCAGATACGCAGTATTTT. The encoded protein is CASSHGTIRADTQYF.

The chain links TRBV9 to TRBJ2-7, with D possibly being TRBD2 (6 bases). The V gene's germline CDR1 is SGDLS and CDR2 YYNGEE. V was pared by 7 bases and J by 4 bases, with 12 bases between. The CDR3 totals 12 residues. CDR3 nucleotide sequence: TGTGCCAGCGGAGGGCCGGGGTACGAGCAGTACTTC. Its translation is CASGGPGYEQYF.

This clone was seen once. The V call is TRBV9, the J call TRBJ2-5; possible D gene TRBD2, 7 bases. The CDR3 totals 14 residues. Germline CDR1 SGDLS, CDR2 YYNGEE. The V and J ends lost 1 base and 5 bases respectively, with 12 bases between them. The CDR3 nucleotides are TGTGCCAGCAGCGTATCGGGGGGCCCGGAGACCCAGTACTTC. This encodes CASSVSGGPETQYF.